This TCR beta chain derives from a study of CD8+ T cells in alopecia areata (dated by TCRdb to the late 2010s). Regarding the complete study: Treated patients were enrolled in an open-label pilot trial of oral tofacitinib at 5 to 10 mg twice daily for moderate-to-severe alopecia areata. TCRbeta CDR3 regions were amplified by immunoSEQ multiplex PCR with 35 Vbeta forward and 13 Jbeta reverse primers. Human TCRbeta sequencing covered scalp tissue and sorted CD4+ and CD8+ peripheral blood T cells from patchy and totalis/universalis alopecia areata patients and healthy controls. RNA was extracted with the PAXgene miRNA kit for fixed scalp, the miRNeasy kit for PBMCs, and the RNeasy kit for mouse skin. Scalp clonality was compared across normal scalp (n=4), patchy alopecia areata scalp (n=8), and alopecia totalis/universalis scalp (n=8). Tofacitinib-treated patients had biopsies at baseline and at 4 and 24 weeks of treatment, with a later scalp biopsy in several patients. High-throughput TCRbeta sequencing was used to examine T cell clonal expansion in alopecia areata in both the C3H/HeJ mouse model and human patients. Patients stayed on tofacitinib for 6 to 18 months and then had 6 months of follow-up off drug so that delayed response and recurrence could be assessed.

On this clone itself: Its antigen remains unidentified. The record has no base qualities; no much larger clone is one base away.

The research as a whole found: Compared with normal scalp, lesional scalp, particularly in alopecia totalis/universalis, had higher clonality and more expanded CD8+ clones, which suggests antigenic drive. Shared TCR sequences between patients were less evident than in mice, which may be partly attributable to HLA diversity in the patient population. Unlike mouse skin, which is dominated by gammadelta T cells, normal human skin has resident alphabeta T cells that are also sequenced, and this complicates analysis of the scalp TCR repertoire.

The method was the immunoSEQ multiplex PCR assay. For TCR sequencing, RNA was extracted from every sample and reverse transcribed into cDNA to serve as template. SuperScript III was used for first-strand cDNA synthesis, primed with a 2:1 mix of oligo-dT and random hexamers. Amplification bias was assessed with a synthetic immune receptor repertoire, and residual bias was removed computationally. In the original analysis: After raw reads were preprocessed to remove errors, the CDR3 was defined following IMGT conventions as running from the conserved cysteine to phenylalanine. Clonality was calculated as 1 minus Shannon entropy normalized by log2 of the number of productive unique TCRs. Whether scalp clones were CD4 or CD8 was inferred by matching scalp TCRbeta sequences against CD4 and CD8 repertoires sorted from blood. TCRdb mirrors the immuneACCESS table, restricted to in-frame sequences. Some clones are absent from its copies; in checked studies, under half trace to an unresolved V gene, and the reason for the others is unknown. V, J and clone size are those of that table, while D and trimming were read from the DNA. The sample data list about 160,000 clones, and about nine tenths of these were observed just once. The ten largest clonotypes hold about 16% of the sample.

Explained via the paper, the time point label denotes: baseline before oral tofacitinib. Lesional scalp punch biopsies and peripheral blood were obtained from alopecia areata patients. PBMCs were isolated by density centrifugation and stained for CD3, CD4 and CD8, after which CD4+ and CD8+ T cells were sorted on a FACSAria. Trimming leaves V shorter by 1 base and J shorter by 6 bases, with the junction holding 6 bases beyond the gene matches. The germline V gene yields SGHVS for CDR1 and FNYEAQ for CDR2. From its cysteine to its phenylalanine, the CDR3 spans 15 amino acids. The sequence is cut down to CDR3 DNA, 45 bases in frame from base 1.

Recombination joined TRBV7-6 with TRBJ2-1, and TRBD1 aligns with 7 junction nucleotides. The sequencing used CD8+ T cells sorted from blood, collected at week 0. The sequence came from a human donor with alopecia areata. The nucleotides are TGTGCCAGCAGCTTAGATACCCGGGACAGCAATGAGCAGTTCTTC. The encoded protein is CASSLDTRDSNEQFF.